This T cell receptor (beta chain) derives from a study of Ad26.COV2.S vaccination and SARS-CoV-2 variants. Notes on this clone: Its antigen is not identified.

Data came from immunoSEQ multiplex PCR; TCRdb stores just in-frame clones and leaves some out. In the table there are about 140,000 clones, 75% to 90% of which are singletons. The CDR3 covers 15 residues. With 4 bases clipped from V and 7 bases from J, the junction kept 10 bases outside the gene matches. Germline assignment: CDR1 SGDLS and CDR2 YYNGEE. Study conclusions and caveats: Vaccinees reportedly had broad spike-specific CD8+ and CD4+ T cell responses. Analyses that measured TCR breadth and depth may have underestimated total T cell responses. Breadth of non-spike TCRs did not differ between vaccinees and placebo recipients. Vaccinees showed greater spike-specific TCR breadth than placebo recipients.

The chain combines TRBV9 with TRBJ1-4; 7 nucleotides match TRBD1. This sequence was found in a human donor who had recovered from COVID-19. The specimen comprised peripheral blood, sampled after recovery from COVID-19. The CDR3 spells CASSPRAGGTEKLFF. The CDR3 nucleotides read TGTGCCAGCAGCCCCCGGGCAGGGGGGACTGAAAAACTGTTTTTT.